One and the same sample provided the 2 T cell receptor beta chains below, sequenced in a study of a mutant IDH1 vaccine in newly diagnosed glioma. These receptors' targets are unknown. Time point in this sample: week 23, last vaccination. The vaccine gave 300 ug of a 20-mer mutant IDH1 peptide subcutaneously per dose. Clones were read by immunoSEQ multiplex PCR, and TCRdb kept only the in-frame ones, dropping some. The sample consists of tens of thousands of clones, roughly 81% of them appearing once. The sequencing used PBMCs, collected from a glioma patient whose treatment included an IDH1 peptide vaccine. The receptors shown here come from a woman between 40 and 55 years old with glioma. Some clones in this sample may be carry-over from other donors' samples.

The gene calls are TRBV4-3 and TRBJ1-2; TRBD1 is a possible D gene (6 bases). In germline, CDR1 is LGHNA, CDR2 YSLEER. With 2 bases removed from V and 5 bases from J, the gap between germline ends came to 6 bases. The CDR3 is made up of 12 amino acids. CDR3 in amino acids: CASSQTGYGYTF. The CDR3 DNA reads as TGCGCCAGCAGCCAAACAGGGTATGGCTACACCTTC.

The chain has TRBV27 and TRBJ2-4; a weak D match, TRBD1 (6 bases). The CDR3 length is 16 residues. The ends were cut back, 4 bases at V and 0 bases at J, with 13 bases in the middle. Germline loops: CDR1 MNHEY, CDR2 SMNVEV (reference sequence). The CDR3 protein is CASSSGTPLAKNIQYF. The CDR3 DNA reads as TGTGCCAGCAGTTCCGGGACACCACTAGCCAAAAACATTCAGTACTTC.